The 9 T cell receptor beta chains in this list originate from one sample, sequenced in a study of PD-1 blockade in classical Hodgkin lymphoma. Every patient was affected by relapse after autologous stem cell transplantation, while exposure to brentuximab vedotin was not uniform. The authors purified CD4+ T cells from thawed PBMCs by magnetic negative selection. Using immunoSEQ multiplex PCR, the repertoire was profiled, and TCRdb retains in-frame clones only, with some absent. The table records around 36,000 clones, 80% to 95% of them present only once. This specimen was CD4+ T cells from blood, taken at baseline. The receptors were gathered from a human donor with classical Hodgkin lymphoma.

This clone occurred a few times. This chain uses TRBV10-2 with TRBJ2-2, with a possible D match to TRBD2 (5 bases). Trimming shortened V by 5 bases and J by 4 bases, and 14 bases separated the two germline ends. CDR3 length: 15 amino acids. The germline V gene encodes CDR1 WSHSY and CDR2 SAAADI. The DNA of the CDR3 is TGCGCCAGCAGTAGCACTAGGTCGAGCACCGGGGAGCTGTTTTTT. Translation: CASSSTRSSTGELFF.

This clone was observed a single time. This chain joins TRBV11-2 and TRBJ2-1; 9 nucleotides line up with TRBD2. Germline V gene lookup returns CDR1 SGHAT and CDR2 FQNNGV. Trimming at V came to 5 bases and at J to 8 bases, leaving 10 bases not matched to a gene. CDR3 size: 15 residues. The CDR3 nucleotides read TGTGCCAGCAGCGATAACCTCCTAGCGGGATATGAGCAGTTCTTC. Translated: CASSDNLLAGYEQFF.

The chain recombines TRBV7-2 with TRBJ2-1; the D gene is possibly TRBD2 (5 bases). V was clipped by 4 bases and J by 7 bases, with 26 bases between them. This CDR3 has 18 amino acids. Germline CDR1 reads SGHTA; CDR2 reads FQGNSA. CDR3 nucleotides: TGTGCCAGCAGCTCCACTCCCTTACTAGTATCTTCGCGAAATGAGCAGTTCTTC. This codes for CASSSTPLLVSSRNEQFF.

The chain is built from TRBV30 and TRBJ2-5; 7 nucleotides align to TRBD1. The germline V gene has CDR1 GTSNPN and CDR2 SVGIG (reference sequence). The CDR3 is 13 residues long. J was trimmed by 2 bases and V by 1 base; bases with no gene match: 1. The DNA for the CDR3 is TGTGCCTGGAGTGGACAGGGACAAGAGACCCAGTACTTC. It yields the protein CAWSGQGQETQYF.

V and J are TRBV7-6 and TRBJ1-1; tentative D call: TRBD1 (5 bases). V was shortened by 1 base and J by 4 bases, with 16 bases between the two germline ends. The CDR3 runs to 16 residues. Germline CDR1 SGHVS, CDR2 FNYEAQ. The CDR3 loop reads CASSLVAAGLGTEAFF. Here the CDR3 DNA reads TGTGCCAGCAGCTTAGTGGCGGCGGGGCTAGGCACTGAAGCTTTCTTT.

J is TRBJ2-2 and V is TRBV30, with 10 positions matching TRBD2. CDR1 and CDR2 from the germline V gene are GTSNPN and SVGIG (reference sequence). V gave up 2 bases and J gave up 3 bases; unmatched junction bases: 6. The CDR3 runs to 16 residues. CDR3 protein: CAWSITSGKDTGELFF. CDR3 DNA: TGTGCCTGGAGTATAACTAGCGGGAAAGACACCGGGGAGCTGTTTTTT.

The chain is built from TRBV28 and TRBJ1-5; TRBD1 matches at 7 bases. Germline loops: CDR1 MDHEN, CDR2 SYDVKM. Unmatched junction bases numbered 6, after V lost 1 base and J lost 3 bases. The CDR3 has 16 residues. The CDR3 DNA sequence: TGTGCCAGCAGTTTATTTTTAGGGACAGTCAATCAGCCCCAGCATTTT. It specifies CASSLFLGTVNQPQHF.

The gene calls are TRBV6-6 and TRBJ2-2; 7 bases fit TRBD2. Germline V CDR1 and CDR2: MNHNY, SVGAGI (reference sequence). The trim removed 6 bases at V and 8 bases at J, leaving 12 bases unmatched. CDR3 length: 15 residues. CDR3 coding DNA: TGTGCCAGCAGGGCGCGCGGGAGAAGGTCGGGGGAGCTGTTTTTT. This gives the protein CASRARGRRSGELFF.

The rearrangement joins TRBV28 to TRBJ1-2; TRBD1 might be the D (5 bases). CDR1 and CDR2 from the germline V gene are MDHEN and SYDVKM. The CDR3 extends over 14 amino acids. Trimming removed 5 bases at V and 5 bases at J, with 15 bases between. The CDR3 is CASSPPRGGYGYTF. Written as DNA, the CDR3 is TGTGCCAGCAGTCCCCCCCGGGGGGGTTATGGCTACACCTTC.